Reported below is one TCR beta chain. The target antigen is unknown. This sample was taken from a study of OX40 agonist ivuxolimab in advanced cancers. On the study more broadly: The drug used for patients, ivuxolimab, was an agonistic anti-OX40 (CD134) antibody. The patients received ivuxolimab by intravenous route every 2 weeks at 0.01 to 10 mg/kg. Patients treated during dose escalation were battling hepatocellular carcinoma, melanoma, renal cell or head and neck cancer. The study's findings and limits: Both blood CD4+ and CD8+ T cells showed clonal growth by week 6 at 0.1 to 3.0 mg/kg.

V was clipped by 2 bases and J by 0 bases; unmatched bases: 10. There are 19 residues in the CDR3. Germline V CDR1 and CDR2: SGHRS, YFSETQ. Using immunoSEQ multiplex PCR, the repertoire was profiled, and TCRdb retains in-frame clones only, with some absent. This repertoire shows 25,000 to 35,000 clones, 80% to 85% found once; its top ten account for under 25%. This chain joins TRBV5-1 and TRBJ2-1; TRBD2 agrees at 11 bases. This sequence originates from an adult with an advanced solid tumor such as melanoma, head and neck, liver or kidney cancer. Here the sequenced sample was CD4+ or CD8+ T cells sorted from blood, taken in a trial of the OX40 agonist ivuxolimab. This CDR3 is CASSFSPSGGLSSYNEQFF. The CDR3 DNA reads as TGCGCCAGCAGCTTTTCGCCTAGCGGGGGGTTAAGCTCCTACAATGAGCAGTTCTTC.